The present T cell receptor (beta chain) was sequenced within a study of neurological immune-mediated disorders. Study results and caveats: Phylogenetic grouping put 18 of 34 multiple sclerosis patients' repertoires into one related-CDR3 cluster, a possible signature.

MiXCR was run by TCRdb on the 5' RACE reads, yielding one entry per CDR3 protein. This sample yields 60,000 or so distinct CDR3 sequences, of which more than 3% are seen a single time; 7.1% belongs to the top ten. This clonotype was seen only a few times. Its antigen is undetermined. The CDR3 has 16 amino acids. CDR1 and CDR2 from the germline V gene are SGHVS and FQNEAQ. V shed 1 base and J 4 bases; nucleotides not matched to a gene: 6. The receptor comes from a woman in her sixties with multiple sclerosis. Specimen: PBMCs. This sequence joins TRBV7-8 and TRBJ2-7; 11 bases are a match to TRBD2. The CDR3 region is CASSLGLAGTMYEQYF. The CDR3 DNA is TGTGCCAGCAGCTTAGGACTAGCGGGAACCATGTACGAGCAGTACTTC.